There are a few counts of the clone carrying this T cell receptor beta chain. The data originate from a study of neurological immune-mediated disorders. After removal of 0 bases from V and 5 bases from J, the junction contained 7 bases not matched to a gene. This CDR3 has 15 amino acids. Germline V lookup: CDR1 SGHRS, CDR2 YFSETQ. As for time point: longitudinal time-point 1 (baseline). The cDNA was generated through 5'RACE incorporating 10-nucleotide random UMIs. TCRdb itself ran the 5' RACE reads through MiXCR, one entry per CDR3 protein. The data contain roughly 75,000 distinct CDR3 sequences, approximately 14% of them seen just once; the ten biggest clones take up 4.6%.

Sequencing was performed on PBMCs. This chain links TRBV5-1 with TRBJ1-1, with 7 bases identical to TRBD1. This TCR derives from a female donor with HTLV-1-associated myelopathy (HAM/TSP). CDR3 loop: CASSLGTARGTEAFF. DNA for the CDR3: TGCGCCAGCAGCTTGGGGACAGCCAGGGGGACTGAAGCTTTCTTT.